This T cell receptor (beta chain) was found in a study of shared clonotypes between healthy human individuals. General observations from the study: Clonotype sharing among donors, it was expected, would be affected by sequencing depth. Relative to clonotypes present in all four donors, those not shared had lower generation probabilities.

CDR1 LNHDA and CDR2 SQIVND come from the germline V gene (reference sequence). Trimming stripped 6 bases from V and 4 bases from J, with 12 bases between. The CDR3 covers 13 residues. Healthy adults negative for HIV, lacking recent acute infections or vaccinations, served as donors. Some clones are missing from TCRdb's copy, which holds only in-frame ones; the method was immunoSEQ multiplex PCR. The data hold about 1.5 million clones, with approximately 98% observed a single time. With regard to this clone: The antigen remains unidentified.

J is TRBJ1-2 and V is TRBV19; D not certain. Source material: naive CD4+ T cells sorted from blood. Subset given: CD45RA+ positively selected. The TCR was taken from a man aged 25 to 45 in good health. The CDR3 loop is CASSPRVAYGYTF. The CDR3 region has the DNA TGTGCCAGTAGCCCAAGGGTGGCCTATGGCTACACCTTC.